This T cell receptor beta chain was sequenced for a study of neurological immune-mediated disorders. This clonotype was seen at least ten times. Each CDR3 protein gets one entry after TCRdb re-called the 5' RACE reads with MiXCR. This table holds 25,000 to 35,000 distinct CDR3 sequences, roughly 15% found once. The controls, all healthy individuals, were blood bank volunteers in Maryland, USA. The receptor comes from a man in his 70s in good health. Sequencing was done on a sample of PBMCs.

CDR3 in amino acids: CASRAGTGDLDTGELFF. CDR3 nucleotides: TGTGCCAGCAGGGCCGGGACAGGGGATCTAGACACCGGGGAGCTGTTTTTT. The gene calls are TRBV27 and TRBJ2-2, with TRBD1 matching over 10 bases. Losses at the gene ends were 6 bases for V and 3 bases for J; bases not matched to a gene: 10. Germline CDR1 and CDR2: MNHEY and SMNVEV (reference sequence). The CDR3 covers 17 residues.